These 32 T cell receptor beta chains originate from one sample sequenced in a study of response to subunit inactivated influenza vaccine. TCRdb reprocessed the RT-PCR reads with MiXCR, giving one entry per CDR3 protein. Of 530,000 or so distinct CDR3 sequences listed, 10% to 15% were seen once; the top ten hold roughly 10%. The sample was PBMCs from blood, taken on the day of vaccination. The receptors originated from a man aged 50 to 60 who received an inactivated influenza vaccine.

V usage is TRBV20-1 and J usage is TRBJ1-4, with TRBD1 identical over 8 bases. The CDR3 totals 14 residues. Germline trimming cut 1 base from V and 10 bases from J; bases unmatched to any gene: 8. CDR1 and CDR2 from the germline V gene are DFQATT and SNEGSKA (reference sequence). CDR3 DNA sequence: TGCAGTGCTAGAGCTCCGGACAGGGAGGGAAAACTGTTTTTT. This sequence encodes CSARAPDREGKLFF.

This clonotype has a count of ten or more. V and J are TRBV5-1 and TRBJ2-1; TRBD2 matches 11 bases. Germline V lookup: CDR1 SGHRS, CDR2 YFSETQ. The CDR3 is made up of 14 amino acids. The trim removed 5 bases at V and 7 bases at J, leaving 5 bases unmatched. CDR3 in DNA: TGCGCCAGCAGGTCAACTAGCGGGAGTAATGAGCAGTTCTTC. Translating gives CASRSTSGSNEQFF.

In this sample, this clonotype turned up a few times. This sequence joins TRBV5-1 and TRBJ2-5; 10 bases line up with TRBD1. This CDR3 has 16 amino acids. The V gene's germline CDR1 is SGHRS and CDR2 YFSETQ. The ends lost 4 bases at V and 2 bases at J; junction bases unmatched: 8. CDR3: CASSPGTGARQETQYF. CDR3 nucleotides: TGCGCCAGCAGCCCGGGGACAGGGGCGAGACAAGAGACCCAGTACTTC.

The sample holds a few counts of this clonotype. The genes are TRBV20-1 and TRBJ2-1, with 10 positions matching TRBD2. The CDR3 contains 16 residues. V gave up 4 bases and J gave up 6 bases; unmatched junction bases: 12. Germline V gene sequence: CDR1 DFQATT, CDR2 SNEGSKA (reference sequence). CDR3 DNA sequence: TGCAGTGCTAACGGTTACAGCGGGAGGGCCCTCAATGAGCAGTTCTTC. It translates to CSANGYSGRALNEQFF.

This clonotype was counted many times. The rearrangement joins TRBV6-1 to TRBJ2-4; D not resolved. Trimming pared 4 bases from V and 0 bases from J, leaving 7 bases between. Germline V lookup: CDR1 MNHNS, CDR2 SASEGT. The CDR3 is 14 amino acids. The CDR3 region has the DNA TGTGCCAGCAGTGGTACCTTAGCCAAAAACATTCAGTACTTC. Amino acids: CASSGTLAKNIQYF.

The chain recombines TRBV20-1 with TRBJ2-7; 8 nucleotides match TRBD1. The CDR3 loop spans 15 amino acids. Germline V gene data show CDR1 as DFQATT and CDR2 as SNEGSKA (reference sequence). V lost 0 bases and J lost 1; bases outside the gene matches: 5. DNA of the CDR3: TGCAGTGCTAGAGATCCAGGGGGCTGGTCCTACGAGCAGTACTTC. This sequence encodes CSARDPGGWSYEQYF.

The sample holds many counts of this clonotype. The J gene is TRBJ2-5, the V gene TRBV4-2; 10 nucleotides line up with TRBD2. Germline loops: CDR1 LGHNA, CDR2 YNFKEQ. There are 15 residues in the CDR3. The ends lost 6 bases at V and 5 bases at J; junction bases unmatched: 9. The CDR3 is CASSRGAGGGETQYF. The DNA for the CDR3 is TGTGCCAGCAGTCGAGGAGCGGGAGGGGGGGAGACCCAGTACTTC.

The rearrangement joins TRBV5-1 to TRBJ2-1; 11 nucleotides agree with TRBD2. With V trimmed by 4 bases and J by 2 bases, 11 bases remained unmatched. The CDR3 consists of 18 residues. In germline, CDR1 is SGHRS, CDR2 YFSETQ. The DNA for the CDR3 is TGCGCCAGCAGCGGAAATCAACTAGCGGGAGTCGCCTACAATGAGCAGTTCTTC. Translation: CASSGNQLAGVAYNEQFF.

V and J are TRBV19 and TRBJ2-5, with D maybe TRBD2 (6 bases). Germline V gives CDR1 LNHDA, CDR2 SQIVND (reference sequence). The length of the CDR3 is 11 residues. Trimming stripped 11 bases from V and 5 bases from J, with 12 bases between. The CDR3 sequence is CASARGETQYF. DNA for the CDR3: TGTGCCTCCGCACGGGGGGAGACCCAGTACTTC.

There are a few counts of this clonotype. This chain uses TRBV5-1 with TRBJ2-5; 8 nucleotides agree with TRBD2. Trimming removed 2 bases from V and 2 bases from J; junction bases left unmatched: 2. The germline V gene has CDR1 SGHRS and CDR2 YFSETQ. CDR3 length equals 14 residues. DNA for the CDR3: TGCGCCAGCAGCTTACTAGCGGCTCAAGAGACCCAGTACTTC. Its translation is CASSLLAAQETQYF.

This clonotype was seen more than once but under ten times. V is TRBV5-1 and J is TRBJ2-3; D gene ambiguous. The CDR3 runs to 14 residues. CDR1 and CDR2 (germline): SGHRS, YFSETQ. Trimming took 2 bases from V and 2 from J, leaving 9 bases between them. In nucleotides, the CDR3 is TGCGCCAGCAGCTTCCAGGACCTCACAGATACGCAGTATTTT. It translates to CASSFQDLTDTQYF.

This clonotype was counted many times. The rearrangement joins TRBV5-1 to TRBJ2-5; TRBD2 matches at 7 bases. This CDR3 is 13 amino acids long. Losses at the gene ends were 9 bases for V and 4 bases for J; bases not matched to a gene: 9. Germline assignment: CDR1 SGHRS and CDR2 YFSETQ. CDR3: CATRESDSETQYF. The DNA for the CDR3 is TGCGCCACGCGGGAGTCGGATTCAGAGACCCAGTACTTC.

This chain joins TRBV12-3 or TRBV12-4 and TRBJ1-1; maybe TRBD1 (5 bases). The V end lost 2 bases, the J end lost 5 bases, and 12 bases lay between the germline ends. The CDR3 runs 14 residues. The CDR3 reads CASSLQGRETEAFF. The CDR3 bases are TGTGCCAGCAGTTTACAGGGACGGGAGACTGAAGCTTTCTTT.

The genes are TRBV7-2 and TRBJ2-7; weak D call: TRBD1 (6 bases). The V gene lost 1 base and the J gene lost 10 bases, with 11 bases spanning the gap. In germline, CDR1 is SGHTA, CDR2 FQGNSA. CDR3 length: 12 residues. The CDR3 sequence: CASSLDRGSQYF. CDR3 sequence (DNA): TGTGCCAGCAGCTTAGATAGGGGGAGTCAGTACTTC.

J is TRBJ1-3 and V is TRBV10-3; D is unclear. V gave up 7 bases and J gave up 0 bases, with 10 bases separating them. Germline assignment: CDR1 ENHRY and CDR2 SYGVKD. The CDR3 has 14 residues. The CDR3 loop is CAINKAASGNTIYF. CDR3 DNA sequence: TGTGCCATCAACAAAGCTGCCTCTGGAAACACCATATATTTT.

This clonotype has more than one count but fewer than ten. The rearrangement links TRBV29-1 to TRBJ2-3; the D call may be TRBD1 or TRBD2 (5 bases each). V gave up 1 base and J gave up 3 bases, with 11 bases separating them. CDR1 and CDR2 (germline): SQVTM, ANQGSEA. The CDR3 is 14 amino acids. The DNA of the CDR3 is TGCAGCGTTGAAGGAGGGGAGTGGACAGATACGCAGTATTTT. The encoded protein is CSVEGGEWTDTQYF.

This clonotype was picked up many times. The gene calls are TRBV28 and TRBJ2-7, with 8 bases aligning to TRBD1. Germline-derived CDR1 and CDR2 are MDHEN and SYDVKM. The CDR3 consists of 17 residues. Germline trimming cut 5 bases from V and 6 bases from J; bases unmatched to any gene: 18. The CDR3 bases are TGTGCCAGCAGTCTCGACAGGGGCACGGGTGCGGCTTCCGAGCAGTACTTC. Translating gives CASSLDRGTGAASEQYF.

This clonotype was observed at least ten times. The chain combines TRBV6-5 with TRBJ2-7; a possible D gene is TRBD2 (5 bases). Germline V lookup: CDR1 MNHEY, CDR2 SVGAGI. V was pared by 0 bases and J by 2 bases, with 5 bases between. This CDR3 region has 13 residues. The CDR3 DNA reads TGTGCCAGCAGTTACTCCGGGACCTACGAGCAGTACTTC. Its translation: CASSYSGTYEQYF.

This clonotype was detected ten times or more. The chain has TRBV6-2 or TRBV6-3 and TRBJ2-7; D remains ambiguous. This CDR3 region has 15 residues. V was shortened by 4 bases and J by 2 bases, with 15 bases between the two germline ends. The germline CDR1 and CDR2 sequences are MNHEY and SVGEGT. DNA of the CDR3: TGTGCCAGCAGTTTCACGGACCAAGGCGCCTACGAGCAGTACTTC. Protein product: CASSFTDQGAYEQYF.

The CDR3 here is CAISESGLPGGETQYF. Here the CDR3 DNA reads TGTGCCATCAGTGAGTCGGGACTTCCCGGGGGAGAGACCCAGTACTTC. The gene calls are TRBV10-3 and TRBJ2-5; D may be TRBD2 (6 bases). The CDR3 is 16 residues long. The V end lost 0 bases, the J end lost 4 bases, and 15 bases lay between the germline ends. The germline V gene encodes CDR1 ENHRY and CDR2 SYGVKD.

This clonotype was seen more than once but under ten times. The chain uses TRBV5-1 and TRBJ1-2; 7 bases line up with TRBD1. CDR3 length: 13 amino acids. Germline lookup yields CDR1 SGHRS and CDR2 YFSETQ. The junction had 3 bases not matched to a gene; V was cut back by 3 bases and J by 4 bases. CDR3 amino acids: CASSSDRPYGYTF. CDR3 DNA: TGCGCCAGCAGCTCGGACAGGCCCTATGGCTACACCTTC.

The chain couples TRBV7-8 to TRBJ1-1, with 9 bases lining up with TRBD1. Per germline, CDR1 SGHVS and CDR2 FQNEAQ. This CDR3 is built from 14 residues. The junction had 5 bases not matched to a gene; V was cut back by 6 bases and J by 3 bases. DNA of the CDR3: TGTGCCAGCAGAAGGACAGGGGCCGACACTGAAGCTTTCTTT. This sequence encodes CASRRTGADTEAFF.

The chain couples TRBV27 to TRBJ2-3; 13 nucleotides agree with TRBD2. Germline V gene sequence: CDR1 MNHEY, CDR2 SMNVEV (reference sequence). CDR3 length: 20 amino acids. V lost 5 bases, J lost 0 bases, and 14 bases stayed unmatched. The CDR3 here is CASSIRTSGRRGPSTDTQYF. CDR3 sequence (DNA): TGTGCCAGCAGTATTCGGACTAGCGGGAGAAGGGGACCTAGCACAGATACGCAGTATTTT.

This clonotype has just a few counts. J is TRBJ2-7 and V is TRBV10-3; D uncertain. V lost 8 bases and J 1 base, leaving 9 bases between the germline ends. Per the germline V gene, CDR1 is ENHRY and CDR2 is SYGVKD. CDR3 size: 12 residues. CDR3 sequence reads: CAIRSGSYEQYF. Here the CDR3 DNA reads TGTGCCATCCGGTCAGGATCCTACGAGCAGTACTTC.

The chain links TRBV7-9 to TRBJ1-1, with D maybe TRBD1 (6 bases). The CDR3 is 16 amino acids. The germline V and J ends were trimmed by 5 bases and 5 bases, with 21 bases remaining between them. Germline lookup yields CDR1 SEHNR and CDR2 FQNEAQ (reference sequence). For the CDR3, the DNA is TGTGCCAGCAGCACTATGGACAGAATTGGTAGGACTGAAGCTTTCTTT. Protein sequence: CASSTMDRIGRTEAFF.

This clonotype was seen a few times. For the CDR3, the DNA is TGTGCCAGCACAGGGGGGGGAACCTACAATGAGCAGTTCTTC. It encodes CASTGGGTYNEQFF. The chain carries TRBV6-2 or TRBV6-3 and TRBJ2-1; possibly TRBD1 or TRBD2 for D (7 bases each). V was shortened by 7 bases and J by 2 bases, with 12 bases between the two germline ends. CDR3 size: 14 residues. Germline-derived CDR1 and CDR2 are MNHEY and SVGEGT.

The J gene is TRBJ1-3, the V gene TRBV11-2, with 9 bases aligning to TRBD1. Germline trimming cut 5 bases from V and 2 bases from J; bases unmatched to any gene: 13. This CDR3 has 18 amino acids. Germline CDR1 SGHAT, CDR2 FQNNGV. The CDR3 loop reads CASSPGQGMAVAGNTIYF. The CDR3 DNA is TGTGCCAGCAGCCCGGGACAGGGAATGGCTGTGGCTGGAAACACCATATATTTT.

This clonotype has ten or more counts. The chain couples TRBV9 to TRBJ1-6, with D possibly matching TRBD1 (6 bases). V lost 4 bases to trimming and J lost 9 bases, with 11 bases between them. Germline values: CDR1 SGDLS, CDR2 YYNGEE. This CDR3 comprises 13 residues. CDR3 sequence: CASSSGGSSPLHF. The CDR3 DNA follows: TGTGCCAGCAGCTCCGGGGGCTCTTCACCCCTCCACTTT.

V gene TRBV27 combines with J gene TRBJ2-2; 11 bases are shared with TRBD2. After removal of 2 bases from V and 7 bases from J, the junction contained 9 bases not matched to a gene. The CDR3 contains 17 residues. Germline-derived CDR1 and CDR2 are MNHEY and SMNVEV (reference sequence). CDR3 residues: CASSLTGRLAGGGELFF. The CDR3 nucleotides read TGTGCCAGCAGTTTAACAGGGCGGCTAGCGGGGGGCGGGGAGCTGTTTTTT.

The rearrangement joins TRBV7-9 to TRBJ1-1; 9 positions agree with TRBD1. V lost 5 bases to trimming and J lost 8 bases; unmatched junction nucleotides: 9. The CDR3 has 14 residues. Germline V CDR1 and CDR2: SEHNR, FQNEAQ (reference sequence). The DNA for the CDR3 is TGTGCCAGCAGCAGCGGGACAGGGATATTCGAAGCTTTCTTT. Translating it yields CASSSGTGIFEAFF.

This clonotype was counted between two and nine times. The chain carries TRBV7-9 and TRBJ2-1, with 10 bases matching TRBD2. This CDR3 is built from 15 residues. J lost 7 bases, V lost 4 bases, and 7 bases had no gene match. Germline V gene lookup returns CDR1 SEHNR and CDR2 FQNEAQ (reference sequence). The CDR3 loop is CASSWASGRGNEQFF. The DNA of the CDR3 is TGTGCCAGCAGCTGGGCGAGCGGGAGGGGTAATGAGCAGTTCTTC.

The CDR3 DNA reads as TGTGCCAGCAGCAATCTTCGGGGGCAGGGGACGGGATCCCTCCACTTT. Translated: CASSNLRGQGTGSLHF. The V and J genes are TRBV21-1 and TRBJ1-6; the table calls TRBD1, which could not be checked here. TRBV21-1 is termed a pseudogene. This CDR3 region has 16 residues.